Listed below are T cell receptor beta chains from one sample, sequenced in a study of T cells in Graves' hyperthyroidism and ophthalmopathy. TCRdb ran MiXCR on the multiplex PCR reads and lists one entry per CDR3 protein. The data show about 350,000 distinct CDR3 sequences, about a sixth seen once. Sequenced material: blood. Every receptor here comes from a middle-aged woman with Graves' ophthalmopathy. The conserved cysteine and the conserved F or W are not part of the CDR3 here. The order of the fields is J gene, V gene, D gene, CDR3 protein. A D gene is named only where the DNA matches it firmly.

>TRBJ2-5|TRBV12-3/TRBV12-4|NA
ASSPYSPGTQETQY
>TRBJ2-5|TRBV7-8|NA
ASGPFQETQY
>TRBJ1-2|TRBV6-5|TRBD1
ASNRQGYGYT
>TRBJ2-7|TRBV27|NA
ASSSTSTSYEQY
>TRBJ1-5|TRBV2|NA
ASTGDGDQPQH
>TRBJ2-7|TRBV27|NA
ASSLEGTSSSYEQY
>TRBJ2-2|TRBV2|TRBD1
ASSIYRGGSGELF
>TRBJ1-2|TRBV5-5|NA
ASSLEASQASGYT
>TRBJ1-1|TRBV20-1|NA
SATRDSRNEAF
>TRBJ2-2|TRBV27|NA
ASSFRGFSGELF